This TCR beta chain stems from a study of T cell responses to AZD1222 COVID-19 vaccine. This CDR3 region has 15 residues. Deletions cut 0 bases from V and 14 bases from J, with 22 bases between. The germline V gene has CDR1 SGHRS and CDR2 YFSETQ. Worth noting for this clone: Its antigen is still unknown.

General study findings and limits: Rises in breadth and depth of Spike-specific TCRs came after two AZD1222 doses. Most donors were white British and more were female, and clonal diversity was possibly underestimated. AZD1222 recipients seropositive at baseline numbered only six or seven. At 160-218 and 743-854, vaccine-associated CD4 TCRs were dominant, and they spanned spike.

Sequencing used immunoSEQ multiplex PCR; TCRdb keeps in-frame clones, though not all of them. This table has 130,000 to 150,000 clones, 90% appearing once. This chain uses TRBV5-1 with TRBJ2-3; weak D call: TRBD1 (5 bases). Sequencing used peripheral blood, obtained on day 0 of AZD1222 vaccination. The sequence was collected from an adult in good health. Written as DNA, the CDR3 is TGCGCCAGCAGCTTGGCCTCGTCAGGGCCGGAAAGAGCGTATTTT. Translation gives CASSLASSGPERAYF.